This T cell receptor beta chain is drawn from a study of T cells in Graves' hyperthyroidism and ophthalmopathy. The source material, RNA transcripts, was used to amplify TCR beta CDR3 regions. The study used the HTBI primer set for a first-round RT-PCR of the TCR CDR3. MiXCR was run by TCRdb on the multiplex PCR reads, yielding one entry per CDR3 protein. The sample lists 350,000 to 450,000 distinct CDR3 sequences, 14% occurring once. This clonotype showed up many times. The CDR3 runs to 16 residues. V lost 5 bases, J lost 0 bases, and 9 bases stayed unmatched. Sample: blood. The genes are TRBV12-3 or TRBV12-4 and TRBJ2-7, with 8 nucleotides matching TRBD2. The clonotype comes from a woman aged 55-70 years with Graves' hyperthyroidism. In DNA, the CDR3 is TGTGCCAGCAGTCCCAGGGATAGCGGGAACTCCTACGAGCAGTACTTC. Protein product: CASSPRDSGNSYEQYF.